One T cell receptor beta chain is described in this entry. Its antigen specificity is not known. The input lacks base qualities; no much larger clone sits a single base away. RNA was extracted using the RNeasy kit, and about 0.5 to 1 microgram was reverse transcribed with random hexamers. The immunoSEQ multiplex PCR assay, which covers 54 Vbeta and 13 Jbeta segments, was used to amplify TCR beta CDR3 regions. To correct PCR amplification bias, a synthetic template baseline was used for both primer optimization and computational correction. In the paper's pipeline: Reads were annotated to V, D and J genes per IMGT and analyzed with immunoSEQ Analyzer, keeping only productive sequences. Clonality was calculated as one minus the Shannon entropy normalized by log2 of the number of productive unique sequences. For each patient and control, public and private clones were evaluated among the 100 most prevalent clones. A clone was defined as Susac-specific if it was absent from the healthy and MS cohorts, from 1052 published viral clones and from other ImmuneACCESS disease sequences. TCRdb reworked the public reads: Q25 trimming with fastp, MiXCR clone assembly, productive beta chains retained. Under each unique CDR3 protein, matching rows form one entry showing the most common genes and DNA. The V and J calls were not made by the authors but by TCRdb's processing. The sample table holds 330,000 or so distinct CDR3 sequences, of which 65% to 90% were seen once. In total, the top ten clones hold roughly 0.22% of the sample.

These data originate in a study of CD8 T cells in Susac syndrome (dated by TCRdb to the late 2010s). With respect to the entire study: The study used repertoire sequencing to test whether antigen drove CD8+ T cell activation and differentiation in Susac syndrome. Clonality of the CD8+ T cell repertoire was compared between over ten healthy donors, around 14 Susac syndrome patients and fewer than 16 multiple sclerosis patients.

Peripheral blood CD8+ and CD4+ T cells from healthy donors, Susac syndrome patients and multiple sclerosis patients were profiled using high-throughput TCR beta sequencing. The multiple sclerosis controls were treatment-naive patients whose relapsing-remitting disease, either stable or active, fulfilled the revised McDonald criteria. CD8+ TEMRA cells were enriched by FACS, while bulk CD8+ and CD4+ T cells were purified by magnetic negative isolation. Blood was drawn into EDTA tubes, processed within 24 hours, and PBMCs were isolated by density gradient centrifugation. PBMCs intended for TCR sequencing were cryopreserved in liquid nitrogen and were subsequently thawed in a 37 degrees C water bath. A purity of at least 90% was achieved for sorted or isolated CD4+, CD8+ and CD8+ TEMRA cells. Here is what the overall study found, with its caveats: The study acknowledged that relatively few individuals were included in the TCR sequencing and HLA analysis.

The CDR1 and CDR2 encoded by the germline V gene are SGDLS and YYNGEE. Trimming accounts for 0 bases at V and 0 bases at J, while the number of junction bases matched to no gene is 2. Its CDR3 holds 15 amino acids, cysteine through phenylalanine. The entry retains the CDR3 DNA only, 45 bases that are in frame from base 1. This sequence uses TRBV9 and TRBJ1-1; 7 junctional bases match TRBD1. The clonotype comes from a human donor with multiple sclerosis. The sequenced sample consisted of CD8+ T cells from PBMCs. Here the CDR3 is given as CASSVDRGLNTEAFF. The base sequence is TGTGCCAGCAGCGTAGATAGGGGGCTGAACACTGAAGCTTTCTTT. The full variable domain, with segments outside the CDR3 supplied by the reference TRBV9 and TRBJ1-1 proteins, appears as DSGVTQTPKHLITATGQRVTLRCSPRSGDLSVYWYQQSLDQGLQFLIQYYNGEERAKGNILERFSAQQFPDLHSELNLSSLELGDSALYFCASSVDRGLNTEAFFGQGTRLTVV.